The entry below gives a single T cell receptor (beta chain) sequence along with its context. Its antigen specificity is not known. Base quality data are lacking; no much larger clone is found one base away. The sample is drawn from a study of response to subunit inactivated influenza vaccine (dated by TCRdb to 2016 to 2019). For context, the study as a whole: To follow how T cells responded to a trivalent subunit inactivated influenza vaccine, the researchers relied on deep quantitative profiling of the T cell receptor repertoire. On the study overall, not on this receptor specifically: It was suggested by the authors that each seasonal influenza vaccination may recruit only a limited number of new T cells.

The receptor library was made with RT-PCR. Sequencing took place on an Illumina HiSeq 2500. TCRdb reprocessing: public reads trimmed at Q25 with fastp, clones called with MiXCR, in-frame beta chains kept. Records with the same CDR3 protein are collapsed into one entry carrying the most frequent genes and DNA. The sample table holds about 500,000 distinct CDR3 sequences, of which 16% were seen once. Together, the top ten hold approximately 3% of the sample. From its cysteine to its phenylalanine, the CDR3 spans 12 amino acids. Of the read, only the CDR3 DNA is kept; its 36 bases are in frame from base 1. V is clipped by 2 bases and J by 6 bases, and the sequence between their germline boundaries is 8 bases long.

Sequenced material: CD4+ T cells sorted from PBMCs, taken 23 to 25 months after vaccination. The receptor was derived from a man in his fifties or sixties who received an inactivated influenza vaccine. Donor details come from another sample of the same person, matched by shared clones. This chain joins TRBV12-3 or TRBV12-4 to TRBJ2-7; confidence is insufficient to name the D gene. The CDR3: CASSLNSPEQYF. DNA sequence: TGTGCCAGCAGTTTAAACAGTCCCGAGCAGTACTTC.